The 8 T cell receptor beta chains below were found in one sample sequenced in a study of blood T cell repertoires in COVID-19. Using immunoSEQ multiplex PCR, the repertoire was profiled, and TCRdb retains in-frame clones only, with some absent. The sample yields 150,000 to 200,000 clones, 70% to 90% seen once. What was sequenced was peripheral blood. All receptors derive from a man between 60 and 75 years old with active or convalescent COVID-19.

The CDR3 region is CASANRDGGYTF. CDR3 nucleotides: TGCGCCAGCGCTAACAGGGATGGTGGCTACACCTTC. The chain combines TRBV5-1 with TRBJ1-2, with D tentatively TRBD1 (6 bases). The CDR3 sequence is 12 residues long. V was pared by 7 bases and J by 7 bases, with 14 bases between. Germline loops: CDR1 SGHRS, CDR2 YFSETQ.

J is TRBJ1-2 and V is TRBV4-1; D uncertain. The CDR3 is 12 amino acids. V lost 0 bases, J lost 4 bases, and 3 bases lay in between. Germline lookup yields CDR1 MGHRA and CDR2 YSYEKL. The CDR3 protein is CASSQESYGYTF. The CDR3 DNA reads as TGCGCCAGCAGCCAAGAGAGCTATGGCTACACCTTC.

The rearrangement links TRBV5-1 to TRBJ1-1; D gene ambiguous. In germline, CDR1 is SGHRS, CDR2 YFSETQ. The CDR3 consists of 15 residues. Deletions cut 1 base from V and 2 bases from J, with 12 bases between. The CDR3 sequence: CASSLQAIGNTEAFF. As DNA, the CDR3 is TGCGCCAGCAGCTTGCAGGCCATAGGTAACACTGAAGCTTTCTTT.

This clone has a single count. The rearrangement joins TRBV3-1 (or the pseudogene TRBV3-2) to TRBJ2-7, with 11 bases matching TRBD2. Germline loops: CDR1 LGHDT, CDR2 YNNKEL (reference sequence). This CDR3 comprises 15 residues. V lost 2 bases, J lost 2 bases, and 2 bases stayed unmatched. The CDR3 sequence is CASSQSSGGAYEQYF. CDR3 in DNA: TGTGCCAGCAGCCAAAGTAGCGGGGGGGCCTACGAGCAGTACTTC.

J is TRBJ2-1 and V is TRBV3-1 (or the pseudogene TRBV3-2); 8 nucleotides match TRBD1. This CDR3 contains 14 residues. V shed 5 bases and J 8 bases; nucleotides not matched to a gene: 8. Germline values: CDR1 LGHDT, CDR2 YNNKEL (reference sequence). DNA of the CDR3: TGTGCCAGCAGCTTCAGGGGGCGTCTGGATGAGCAGTTCTTC. Translating it yields CASSFRGRLDEQFF.

The rearrangement uses TRBV5-1 and TRBJ2-1; D remains unclear. Germline V CDR1 and CDR2: SGHRS, YFSETQ. The CDR3 covers 14 residues. V was trimmed by 1 base and J by 6 bases, leaving 11 bases between them. Written as DNA, the CDR3 is TGCGCCAGCAGCTTGCTCCAGGCCGCCAATGAGCAGTTCTTC. This translates into CASSLLQAANEQFF. Drawing the rest from reference TRBV5-1 and TRBJ2-1, the complete variable domain is KAGVTQTPRYLIKTRGQQVTLSCSPISGHRSVSWYQQTPGQGLQFLFEYFSETQRNKGNFPGRFSGRQFSNSRSEMNVSTLELGDSALYLCASSLLQAANEQFFGPGTRLTVL.

This rearrangement joins TRBV27 to TRBJ2-1; 7 positions agree with TRBD1. The CDR3 has 15 residues. The trim removed 6 bases at V and 4 bases at J, leaving 9 bases unmatched. Germline V gene sequence: CDR1 MNHEY, CDR2 SMNVEV (reference sequence). The DNA of the CDR3 is TGTGCCAGCAGCAGCAGGGGGTCACCATACAATGAGCAGTTCTTC. Its protein product is CASSSRGSPYNEQFF.

The gene calls are TRBV29-1 and TRBJ1-5; D is undetermined. V was clipped by 4 bases and J by 6 bases, with 13 bases between them. This CDR3 has 13 amino acids. CDR1 SQVTM and CDR2 ANQGSEA come from the germline V gene. CDR3 DNA: TGCAGCGTTGCTTCAGGTACGGCTCAGCCCCAGCATTTT. It encodes CSVASGTAQPQHF.